This T cell receptor beta chain was documented in a study of T cells in Graves' hyperthyroidism and ophthalmopathy (dated by TCRdb to 2018 to 2020). Regarding the complete study: Peripheral blood samples were taken at the time of initial diagnosis, prior to any treatment. To identify distinguishing TCR V-J signatures, a discovery cohort of 90 to 100 patients was used, comprising approximately 40 with Graves' ophthalmopathy and some 57 with stable Graves' hyperthyroidism. Prospective prediction of ophthalmopathy was tested in an independent validation cohort of 18 to 20 hyperthyroidism patients and 15 to 17 patients who later progressed to ophthalmopathy. The 75 to 100 discovery patients were randomly divided into training and test sets at a 7:3 ratio. Thyroid tissue and blood T-cell repertoires from about six Graves' hyperthyroidism patients were also compared in the study. Following sampling, methimazole starting at 30 mg daily was given to hyperthyroidism patients, and high-dose intravenous methylprednisolone was given to ophthalmopathy patients. TCR Vbeta CDR3 sequencing of roughly 140 peripheral blood samples (fewer than 45 ophthalmopathy, 75 to 80 hyperthyroidism and roughly 17 progressor patients) is reported in the paper. Beyond this particular receptor, the publication reports: Most expanded thyroid clonotypes (frequency above 0.001) were also detected in blood, a finding suggesting that blood repertoires may reflect thyroid immune responses. In validation, the model predicted progression to ophthalmopathy a median of around 6.5 months before onset, with roughly 71% sensitivity and 72.22% specificity. Sample size was not statistically predetermined, and blinding of investigators to group allocation was not performed. A 13 V-J signature model separated ophthalmopathy from stable hyperthyroidism, with 87.88% sensitivity and about 81% specificity in cross-validation and 80%/75% in testing.

Hyperthyroidism patients were newly diagnosed, had a disease duration of under 2 months, and were aged 18 to 65 years. Exclusion was applied to patients with uncontrolled infections, other autoimmune diseases, pregnancy or lactation. Diagnoses were established on the basis of clinical symptoms, serum thyroxine and TRAb, thyroid ultrasound, and orbital computed tomography. Blood from progressor patients was drawn when they were first diagnosed with hyperthyroidism, before any ophthalmopathy symptoms appeared. Ficoll-Paque density gradient centrifugation was used to isolate PBMCs from around 10 ml of fresh peripheral blood. Patients classed as progressors first received a Graves' hyperthyroidism diagnosis and then went on to develop ophthalmopathy during follow-up. Total RNA was extracted using Trizol reagent, and RNA quality was assessed on an Agilent 2100 Bioanalyzer. Amplification of TCR beta CDR3 regions was carried out from RNA transcripts. The TCR CDR3 was subjected to a first round of RT-PCR using the HTBI primer set and the Qiagen OneStep RT-PCR kit. Libraries were constructed in a second round of multiplex PCR, after which size selection and purification were carried out. Libraries were sequenced paired-end with 100 bp reads on an Illumina HiSeq2000. The study's processing was this. Raw data were processed with SOAPnuke, discarding reads with adapters, uncalled bases, mean Phred below 15, or no exact constant-primer or identifier match. COPE v1.2.5 was used to merge the high-quality paired reads, and each unique nucleotide sequence was defined as a clonotype. Clonotypes were aligned to IMGT TRBV, TRBD and TRBJ reference segments using MiTCR v1.1. Only V-J combinations with frequency above 0.0001, covering 99% to 99.2% of repertoires, were analysed. A TCS score was defined as the ratio of F50 (clonal expansion) to E x V (chaos), with BLOSUM62-based TCRdist applied between CDR3 peptides within each V-J. Welch's t-statistics and random forest reduced several hundred V-J features to some 14, which were used in a naive Bayes classifier (R e1071). The raw public reads went through TCRdb reprocessing: fastp at Q25, MiXCR clone calling, in-frame beta chains kept. Rows with a matching CDR3 protein are joined into one entry that keeps the most common DNA and genes. These V and J calls rely on TCRdb rather than the paper's analysis. Within this sample are about 180,000 distinct CDR3 sequences, with roughly 9.4% of them counted one time only. The top ten clones comprise roughly 23% of the sample.

This clonotype was seen ten or more times. The antigen this receptor binds is unknown. Base quality data are lacking; no much larger clone is found one base away. CDR1 and CDR2 were assigned from the germline V gene (reference sequence) as LNHDA and SQIVND. The V and J ends are trimmed by 10 bases and 1 base, leaving 15 bases between them. The CDR3 covers 14 residues, taking in both the cysteine and the phenylalanine. Only the CDR3 DNA is retained, 42 bases long and in frame from the first base. The specimen was blood. The V gene is TRBV19 and the J gene is TRBJ2-3; the D segment cannot be called with confidence. The origin of this receptor is a woman between 18 and 29 years old with Graves' hyperthyroidism that later progressed to Graves' ophthalmopathy. The nucleotides are TGTGCCACCAAGCCCGACTTAGGCACAGATACGCAGTATTTT. Translated, it gives CATKPDLGTDTQYF.